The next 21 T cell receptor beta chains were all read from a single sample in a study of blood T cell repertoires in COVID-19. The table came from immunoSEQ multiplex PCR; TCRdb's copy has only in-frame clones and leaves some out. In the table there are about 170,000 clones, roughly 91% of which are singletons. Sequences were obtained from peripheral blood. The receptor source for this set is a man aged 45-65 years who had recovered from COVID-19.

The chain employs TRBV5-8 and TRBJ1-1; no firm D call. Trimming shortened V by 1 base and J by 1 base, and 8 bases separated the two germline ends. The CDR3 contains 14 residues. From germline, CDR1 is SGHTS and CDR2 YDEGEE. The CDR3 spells CASSLNKANTEAFF. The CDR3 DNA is TGTGCCAGCAGCTTGAATAAAGCGAACACTGAAGCTTTCTTT. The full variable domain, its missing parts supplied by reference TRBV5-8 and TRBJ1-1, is EAGVTQSPTHLIKTRGQQATLRCSPISGHTSVYWYQQALGLGLQFLLWYDEGEERNRGNFPPRFSGRQFPNYSSELNVNALELEDSALYLCASSLNKANTEAFFGQGTRLTVV.

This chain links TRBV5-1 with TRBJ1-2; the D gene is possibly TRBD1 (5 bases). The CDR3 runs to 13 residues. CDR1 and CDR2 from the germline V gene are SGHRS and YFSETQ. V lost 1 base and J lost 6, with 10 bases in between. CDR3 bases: TGCGCCAGCAGCTTGACGACAGCAGATGGCTACACCTTC. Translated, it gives CASSLTTADGYTF.

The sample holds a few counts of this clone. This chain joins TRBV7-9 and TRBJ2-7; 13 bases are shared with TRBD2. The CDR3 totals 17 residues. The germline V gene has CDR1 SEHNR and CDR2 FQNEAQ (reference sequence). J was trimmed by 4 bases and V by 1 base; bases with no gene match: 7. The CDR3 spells CASSLGSGGLAGYEQYF. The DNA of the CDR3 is TGTGCCAGCAGCTTAGGTAGCGGGGGACTAGCGGGGTACGAGCAGTACTTC. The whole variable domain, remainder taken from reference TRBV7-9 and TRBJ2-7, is DTGVSQNPRHKITKRGQNVTFRCDPISEHNRLYWYRQTLGQGPEFLTYFQNEAQLEKSRLLSDRFSAERPKGSFSTLEIQRTEQGDSAMYLCASSLGSGGLAGYEQYFGPGTRLTVT.

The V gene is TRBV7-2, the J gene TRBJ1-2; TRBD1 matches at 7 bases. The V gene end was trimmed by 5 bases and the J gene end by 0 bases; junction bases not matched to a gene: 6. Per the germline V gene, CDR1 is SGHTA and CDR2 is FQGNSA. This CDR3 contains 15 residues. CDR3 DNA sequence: TGTGCCAGCAGCCCTCGACAGGGACCTAACTATGGCTACACCTTC. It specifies CASSPRQGPNYGYTF.

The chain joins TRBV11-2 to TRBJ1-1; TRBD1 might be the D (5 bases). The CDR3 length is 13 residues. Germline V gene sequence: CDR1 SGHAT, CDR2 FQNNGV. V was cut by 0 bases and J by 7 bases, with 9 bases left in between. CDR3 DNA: TGTGCCAGCAGCTTAGAGGGGCCTAGTGAAGCTTTCTTT. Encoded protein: CASSLEGPSEAFF.

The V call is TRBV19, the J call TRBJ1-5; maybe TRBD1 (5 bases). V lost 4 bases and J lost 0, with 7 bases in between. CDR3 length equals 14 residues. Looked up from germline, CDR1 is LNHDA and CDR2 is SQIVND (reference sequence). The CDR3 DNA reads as TGTGCCAGTAGTACAACAGGTAGCAATCAGCCCCAGCATTTT. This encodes CASSTTGSNQPQHF.

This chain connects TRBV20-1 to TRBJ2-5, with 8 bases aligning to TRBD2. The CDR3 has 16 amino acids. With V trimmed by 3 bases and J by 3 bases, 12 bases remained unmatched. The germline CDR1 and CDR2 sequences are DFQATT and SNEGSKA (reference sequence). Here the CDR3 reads CSASRGNGRGKETQYF. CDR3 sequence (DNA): TGCAGTGCTAGTAGAGGGAACGGGAGGGGAAAAGAGACCCAGTACTTC.

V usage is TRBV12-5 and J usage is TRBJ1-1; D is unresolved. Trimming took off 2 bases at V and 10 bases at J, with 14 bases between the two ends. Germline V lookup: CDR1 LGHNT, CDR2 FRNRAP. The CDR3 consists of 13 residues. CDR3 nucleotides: TGTGCTAGTGGTTTGCCTCGAGGGAGGGCAGCTTTCTTT. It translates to CASGLPRGRAAFF.

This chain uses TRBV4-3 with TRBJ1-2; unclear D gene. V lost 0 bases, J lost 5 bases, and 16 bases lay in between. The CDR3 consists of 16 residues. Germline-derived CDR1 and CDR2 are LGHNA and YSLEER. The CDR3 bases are TGCGCCAGCAGCCAAGATCTCAGCCCGGCCGGGTATGGCTACACCTTC. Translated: CASSQDLSPAGYGYTF.

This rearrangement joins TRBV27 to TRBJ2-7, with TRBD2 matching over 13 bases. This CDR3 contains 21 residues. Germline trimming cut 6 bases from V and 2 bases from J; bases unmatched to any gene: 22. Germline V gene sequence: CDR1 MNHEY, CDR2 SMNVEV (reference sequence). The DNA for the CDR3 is TGTGCCAGCAGCTCGTTGCGGACCCCGACTAGCGGGAGGACCCCTGCCTACGAGCAGTACTTC. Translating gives CASSSLRTPTSGRTPAYEQYF.

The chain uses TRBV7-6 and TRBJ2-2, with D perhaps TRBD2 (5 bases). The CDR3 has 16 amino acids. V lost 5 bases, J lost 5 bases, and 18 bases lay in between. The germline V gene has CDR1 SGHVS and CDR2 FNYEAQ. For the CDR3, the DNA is TGTGCCAGCAGCCCACGCGGGCGGGCGGATACCGGGGAGCTGTTTTTT. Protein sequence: CASSPRGRADTGELFF. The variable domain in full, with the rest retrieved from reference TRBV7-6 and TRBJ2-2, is GAGVSQSPRYKVTKRGQDVALRCDPISGHVSLYWYRQALGQGPEFLTYFNYEAQQDKSGLPNDRFSAERPEGSISTLTIQRTEQRDSAMYRCASSPRGRADTGELFFGEGSRLTVL.

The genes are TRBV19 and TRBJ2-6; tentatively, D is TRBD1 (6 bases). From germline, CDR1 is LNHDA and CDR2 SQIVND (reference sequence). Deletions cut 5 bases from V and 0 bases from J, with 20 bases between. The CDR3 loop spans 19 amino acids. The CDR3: CASSGAPTGHRSGANVLTF. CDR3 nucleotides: TGTGCCAGTAGTGGGGCCCCGACAGGCCACCGCTCTGGGGCCAACGTCCTGACTTTC. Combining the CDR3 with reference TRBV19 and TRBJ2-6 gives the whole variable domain DGGITQSPKYLFRKEGQNVTLSCEQNLNHDAMYWYRQDPGQGLRLIYYSQIVNDFQKGDIAEGYSVSREKKESFPLTVTSAQKNPTAFYLCASSGAPTGHRSGANVLTFGAGSRLTVL.

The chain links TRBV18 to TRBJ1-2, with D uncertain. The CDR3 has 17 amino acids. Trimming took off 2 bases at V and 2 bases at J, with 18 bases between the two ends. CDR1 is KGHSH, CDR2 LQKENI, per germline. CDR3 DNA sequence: TGTGCCAGCTCACCATTCTCAAGCGGTCAGTTGAACTATGGCTACACCTTC. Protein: CASSPFSSGQLNYGYTF. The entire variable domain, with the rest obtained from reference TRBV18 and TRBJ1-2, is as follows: NAGVMQNPRHLVRRRGQEARLRCSPMKGHSHVYWYRQLPEEGLKFMVYLQKENIIDESGMPKERFSAEFPKEGPSILRIQQVVRGDSAAYFCASSPFSSGQLNYGYTFGSGTRLTVV.

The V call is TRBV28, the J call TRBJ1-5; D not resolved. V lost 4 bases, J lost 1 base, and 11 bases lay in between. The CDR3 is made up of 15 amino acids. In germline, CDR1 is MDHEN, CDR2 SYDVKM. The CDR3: CASSSPGGSNQPQHF. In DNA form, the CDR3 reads TGTGCCAGCAGTTCCCCCGGCGGGAGCAATCAGCCCCAGCATTTT.

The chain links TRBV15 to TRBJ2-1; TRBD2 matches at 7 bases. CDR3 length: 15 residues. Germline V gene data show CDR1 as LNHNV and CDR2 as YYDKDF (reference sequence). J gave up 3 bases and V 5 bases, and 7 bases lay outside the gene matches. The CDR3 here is CATSEGRGIYNEQFF. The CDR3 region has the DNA TGTGCCACCAGCGAGGGGCGGGGGATCTACAATGAGCAGTTCTTC. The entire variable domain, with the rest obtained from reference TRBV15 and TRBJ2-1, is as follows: DAMVIQNPRYQVTQFGKPVTLSCSQTLNHNVMYWYQQKSSQAPKLLFHYYDKDFNNEADTPDNFQSRRPNTSFCFLDIRSPGLGDTAMYLCATSEGRGIYNEQFFGPGTRLTVL.

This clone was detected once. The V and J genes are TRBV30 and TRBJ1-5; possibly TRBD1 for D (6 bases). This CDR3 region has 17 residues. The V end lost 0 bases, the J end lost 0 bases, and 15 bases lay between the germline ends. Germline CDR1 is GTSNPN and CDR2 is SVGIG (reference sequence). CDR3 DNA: TGTGCCTGGAGTGTCCCCTTGCAGGGGAATAGCAATCAGCCCCAGCATTTT. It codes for CAWSVPLQGNSNQPQHF.

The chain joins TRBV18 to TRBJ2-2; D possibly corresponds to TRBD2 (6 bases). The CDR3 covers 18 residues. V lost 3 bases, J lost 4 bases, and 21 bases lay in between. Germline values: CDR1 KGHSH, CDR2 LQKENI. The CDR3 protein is CASSPSVGGISGTGELFF. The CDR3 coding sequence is TGTGCCAGCTCACCCAGCGTGGGCGGGATATCTGGCACCGGGGAGCTGTTTTTT.

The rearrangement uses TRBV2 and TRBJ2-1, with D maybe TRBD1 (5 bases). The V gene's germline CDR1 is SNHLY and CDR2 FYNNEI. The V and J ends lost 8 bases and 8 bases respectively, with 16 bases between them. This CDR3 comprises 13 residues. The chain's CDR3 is CASSQGIWDEQFF. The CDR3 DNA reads TGTGCCAGCTCCCAGGGAATTTGGGATGAGCAGTTCTTC.

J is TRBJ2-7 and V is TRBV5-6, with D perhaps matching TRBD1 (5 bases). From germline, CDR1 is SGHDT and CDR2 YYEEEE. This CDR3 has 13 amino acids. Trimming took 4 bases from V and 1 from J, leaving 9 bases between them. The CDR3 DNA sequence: TGTGCCAGCAGCGAGACAGTTTCCTACGAGCAGTACTTC. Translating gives CASSETVSYEQYF.

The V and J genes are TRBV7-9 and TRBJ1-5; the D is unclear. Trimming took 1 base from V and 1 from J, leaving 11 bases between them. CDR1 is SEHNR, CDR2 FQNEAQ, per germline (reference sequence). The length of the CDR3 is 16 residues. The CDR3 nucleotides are TGTGCCAGCAGCTTAGGGACTTCGTCGAGCAATCAGCCCCAGCATTTT. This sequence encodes CASSLGTSSSNQPQHF.

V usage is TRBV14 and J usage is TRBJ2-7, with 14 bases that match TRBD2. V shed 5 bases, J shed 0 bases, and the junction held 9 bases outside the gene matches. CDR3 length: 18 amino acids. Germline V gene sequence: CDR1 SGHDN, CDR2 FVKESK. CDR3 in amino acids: CASSFGLAGGPSSYEQYF. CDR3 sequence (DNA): TGTGCCAGCAGCTTTGGACTAGCGGGGGGCCCGAGCTCCTACGAGCAGTACTTC.